These 24 T cell receptor beta chains share one sample of origin, sequenced in a study of blood T cell repertoires in COVID-19. Assay: immunoSEQ multiplex PCR; the TCRdb copy retains only in-frame clones and omits some. Of about 140,000 clones in the sample, roughly 85% are singletons; the top ten hold about 2.9%. Sequenced sample: peripheral blood. These receptors were obtained from a man aged 45-65 years with acute or convalescent COVID-19.

The CDR3 coding sequence is TGTGCCAGCAGCGTCGGAGGGGGGGAATACAATGAGCAGTTCTTC. This translates into CASSVGGGEYNEQFF. The chain combines TRBV9 with TRBJ2-1, with a weak D call TRBD2 (7 bases). V was clipped by 2 bases and J by 4 bases, with 13 bases between them. CDR1 and CDR2 (germline): SGDLS, YYNGEE. This CDR3 has 15 residues.

The CDR3 sequence is CASKLRVSTNEKLFF. CDR3 in DNA: TGTGCCAGCAAATTGAGGGTTTCGACTAATGAAAAACTGTTTTTT. The V gene is TRBV28, the J gene TRBJ1-4; D not resolved. CDR1 and CDR2 from the germline V gene are MDHEN and SYDVKM. This CDR3 region has 15 residues. V gave up 7 bases and J gave up 2 bases, with 14 bases separating them.

The rearrangement uses TRBV7-3 and TRBJ2-7, with D perhaps TRBD1 (5 bases). Germline V gene data show CDR1 as SGHTA and CDR2 as FQGTGA. This CDR3 comprises 15 residues. V was clipped by 1 base and J by 2 bases, with 12 bases between them. CDR3 sequence reads: CASSLSQGPAYEQYF. The CDR3 coding sequence is TGTGCCAGCAGCTTAAGCCAGGGCCCAGCCTACGAGCAGTACTTC. The complete variable domain, with remaining parts taken from reference TRBV7-3 and TRBJ2-7, reads GAGVSQTPSNKVTEKGKYVELRCDPISGHTALYWYRQSLGQGPEFLIYFQGTGAADDSGLPNDRFFAVRPEGSVSTLKIQRTERGDSAVYLCASSLSQGPAYEQYFGPGTRLTVT.

In DNA form, the CDR3 reads TGTGCCAGCAGTCGTCCAACAGGGGAAGGAAGGTGCGATGAGCAGTTCTTC. Translation gives CASSRPTGEGRCDEQFF. This rearrangement joins TRBV21-1 to TRBJ2-1; the listed D gene, TRBD1, was not tested against the DNA. TRBV21-1 is a documented pseudogene. This CDR3 spans 17 amino acids.

The J gene is TRBJ2-3, the V gene TRBV5-1; TRBD2 aligns across 12 bases. With V trimmed by 0 bases and J by 3 bases, 2 bases remained unmatched. CDR3 length equals 16 residues. Germline CDR1 and CDR2: SGHRS and YFSETQ. CDR3 DNA: TGCGCCAGCAGCTTGGCCCTAGCGGGAGGGACAGATACGCAGTATTTT. This codes for CASSLALAGGTDTQYF.

The V and J genes are TRBV14 and TRBJ1-1; D ambiguous. There are 14 residues in the CDR3. V gave up 5 bases and J gave up 4 bases, with 14 bases separating them. The germline V gene has CDR1 SGHDN and CDR2 FVKESK. The CDR3 is CASSFNLGITEAFF. CDR3 DNA sequence: TGTGCCAGCAGCTTTAACCTAGGTATCACTGAAGCTTTCTTT.

The rearrangement joins TRBV19 to TRBJ2-2; 9 bases line up with TRBD1. J lost 4 bases, V lost 5 bases, and 8 bases had no gene match. Germline CDR1 and CDR2: LNHDA and SQIVND (reference sequence). This CDR3 comprises 16 residues. Here the CDR3 DNA reads TGTGCCAGTAGTCTAACAGGGGGCTTTGGCACCGGGGAGCTGTTTTTT. Translation: CASSLTGGFGTGELFF.

This clone was counted a single time. This chain uses TRBV3-1 (or the pseudogene TRBV3-2) with TRBJ2-2; 9 bases map to TRBD2. Germline V CDR1 and CDR2: LGHDT, YNNKEL (reference sequence). This CDR3 comprises 16 residues. Trimming removed 4 bases from V and 5 bases from J; junction bases left unmatched: 8. CDR3 region: CASSPAFSGSTGELFF. The CDR3 DNA sequence: TGTGCCAGCAGCCCAGCTTTTAGCGGGAGTACCGGGGAGCTGTTTTTT.

V is TRBV5-1 and J is TRBJ2-5; TRBD2 matches at 8 bases. Germline V lookup: CDR1 SGHRS, CDR2 YFSETQ. V trimming: 0 bases; J trimming: 9 bases; junction bases outside the gene matches: 13. This CDR3 has 16 amino acids. CDR3 in amino acids: CASSLDVSGAIGAQYF. CDR3 sequence (DNA): TGCGCCAGCAGCTTGGATGTTAGCGGGGCCATCGGGGCCCAGTACTTC.

The chain uses TRBV6-5 and TRBJ2-2; D is ambiguous. Between the trimmed V and J ends, which lost 7 bases and 3 bases, there was a span of 9 bases. The V gene's germline CDR1 is MNHEY and CDR2 SVGAGI. CDR3 length: 13 amino acids. Here the CDR3 reads CASTFTDTGELFF. As DNA, the CDR3 is TGTGCCAGCACCTTCACTGACACCGGGGAGCTGTTTTTT.

This clone was found once. In the same sample, other DNA sequences code for this CDR3. The V call is TRBV5-1, the J call TRBJ2-3, with 15 positions matching TRBD2. Losses at the gene ends were 3 bases for V and 3 bases for J; bases not matched to a gene: 2. This CDR3 contains 16 residues. The V gene's germline CDR1 is SGHRS and CDR2 YFSETQ. The CDR3 DNA is TGCGCCAGCAGCTGGGGACTAGCGGGAGGTACAGATACGCAGTATTTT. Amino acid sequence: CASSWGLAGGTDTQYF.

The chain carries TRBV3-1 (or the pseudogene TRBV3-2) and TRBJ2-2, with D possibly TRBD2 on 5 matching bases. Trimming took off 1 base at V and 7 bases at J, with 7 bases between the two ends. CDR3 length: 13 amino acids. Germline lookup yields CDR1 LGHDT and CDR2 YNNKEL (reference sequence). CDR3 coding DNA: TGTGCCAGCAGCCAAGGAGGGAGCGGGGAGCTGTTTTTT. Its translation is CASSQGGSGELFF.

The V call is TRBV2, the J call TRBJ1-6; 10 bases align to TRBD1. The germline V gene encodes CDR1 SNHLY and CDR2 FYNNEI. The CDR3 extends over 17 amino acids. Trimming cost V 4 bases and J 0 bases; bases outside gene matches: 3. The CDR3 DNA follows: TGTGCCAGCAGTGCCCGACAGGGGGCCTCCTATAATTCACCCCTCCACTTT. This codes for CASSARQGASYNSPLHF.

V usage is TRBV10-2 and J usage is TRBJ1-6; 8 bases match TRBD1. V shed 0 bases, J shed 5 bases, and the junction held 15 bases outside the gene matches. The CDR3 spans 20 residues. Germline loops: CDR1 WSHSY, CDR2 SAAADI. This chain's CDR3 is CASSESGAGDRHNNNSPLHF. The CDR3 DNA follows: TGCGCCAGCAGTGAGTCGGGGGCGGGGGACAGGCACAATAATAATTCACCCCTCCACTTT.

The chain links TRBV27 to TRBJ2-5; 8 bases align to TRBD2. V shed 3 bases and J 5 bases; nucleotides not matched to a gene: 2. The germline V gene has CDR1 MNHEY and CDR2 SMNVEV (reference sequence). The CDR3 consists of 13 residues. The CDR3 nucleotides are TGTGCCAGCAGTTTCCGGGAGGGGGAGACCCAGTACTTC. Residues: CASSFREGETQYF.

V usage is TRBV2 and J usage is TRBJ1-6; 8 nucleotides agree with TRBD1. Germline V gene lookup returns CDR1 SNHLY and CDR2 FYNNEI. This CDR3 has 13 residues. The junction had 3 bases not matched to a gene; V was cut back by 4 bases and J by 10 bases. The chain's CDR3 is CASSVTGGSPLHF. The DNA of the CDR3 is TGTGCCAGCAGTGTCACAGGGGGATCACCCCTCCACTTT.

V usage is TRBV7-9 and J usage is TRBJ1-1; TRBD1 matches 8 bases. V dropped 5 bases and J dropped 1; count of bases not matched to a gene: 6. The CDR3 runs to 15 residues. Looked up from germline, CDR1 is SEHNR and CDR2 is FQNEAQ (reference sequence). The CDR3, as DNA: TGTGCCAGCAGCGGGACGACAGGGGAGAACACTGAAGCTTTCTTT. As protein: CASSGTTGENTEAFF.

A few counts support this clone. The V gene is TRBV2, the J gene TRBJ2-1; 7 nucleotides line up with TRBD2. This CDR3 comprises 14 residues. Trimming cost V 6 bases and J 7 bases; bases outside gene matches: 9. CDR1 and CDR2 from the germline V gene are SNHLY and FYNNEI. The CDR3 region has the DNA TGTGCCAGCAGAAGCCAGGGACTACCAAATGAGCAGTTCTTC. Translating gives CASRSQGLPNEQFF.

The chain joins TRBV3-1 (or the pseudogene TRBV3-2) to TRBJ2-3; a weak D match, TRBD2 (5 bases). Germline CDR1 reads LGHDT; CDR2 reads YNNKEL (reference sequence). V lost 0 bases and J 1 base, leaving 8 bases between the germline ends. The CDR3 loop spans 15 amino acids. CDR3 nucleotide sequence: TGTGCCAGCAGCCAAGATGGGAGACGCACAGATACGCAGTATTTT. Translating gives CASSQDGRRTDTQYF.

The chain recombines TRBV18 with TRBJ1-2, with D perhaps matching TRBD1 (5 bases). Germline values: CDR1 KGHSH, CDR2 LQKENI. The CDR3 is 14 residues long. The ends were cut back, 0 bases at V and 5 bases at J, with 10 bases in the middle. CDR3 amino acids: CASSPPYGGYGYTF. CDR3 DNA: TGTGCCAGCTCACCACCATACGGGGGGTATGGCTACACCTTC.

The chain joins TRBV5-1 to TRBJ1-1; 7 positions match TRBD1. V was clipped by 0 bases and J by 7 bases; unmatched bases: 9. Germline V lookup: CDR1 SGHRS, CDR2 YFSETQ. The CDR3 has 15 residues. The CDR3 region is CASSLAFSGGLEAFF. The CDR3 bases are TGCGCCAGCAGCTTGGCCTTTTCAGGGGGGCTTGAAGCTTTCTTT.

This sequence joins TRBV6-1 and TRBJ2-1; no clear D. This CDR3 has 12 amino acids. Trimming pared 3 bases from V and 7 bases from J, leaving 7 bases between. Germline V gene data show CDR1 as MNHNS and CDR2 as SASEGT. DNA for the CDR3: TGTGCCAGCAGTGAGCGCTGGAATGAGCAGTTCTTC. Protein sequence: CASSERWNEQFF.

This chain connects TRBV5-4 to TRBJ2-5; 11 bases are shared with TRBD1. The CDR3 length is 15 residues. Unmatched junction bases numbered 7, after V lost 4 bases and J lost 5 bases. CDR1 and CDR2 from the germline V gene are SGHNT and YYREEE (reference sequence). The CDR3 bases are TGTGCCAGCAGCGCAGGACAGGGGGCAGGGGAGACCCAGTACTTC. Protein product: CASSAGQGAGETQYF.

V gene TRBV11-2 combines with J gene TRBJ2-7; TRBD1 matches at 9 bases. Germline CDR1 is SGHAT and CDR2 is FQNNGV. Trimming took 2 bases from V and 2 from J; bases not matched to a gene: 1. The CDR3 is 14 amino acids. The CDR3 DNA follows: TGTGCCAGCAGCTTATGGGACAGGGCCTACGAGCAGTACTTC. Translation: CASSLWDRAYEQYF.